This TCR beta chain was observed in a study of blood T cell repertoires in COVID-19. Study in general: Sites across the United States, Italy and Spain contributed samples from acute and convalescent COVID-19.

Per germline, CDR1 MGHDK and CDR2 SYGVNS. The V and J ends lost 1 base and 4 bases, in that order; junction bases with no gene match: 6. This CDR3 contains 17 residues. Per the authors' pipeline: Estimation of nucleated cell counts was performed using reference gene primer amplification. TCRdb keeps only in-frame clones here, not all; method: immunoSEQ multiplex PCR. D and trimming were read from the DNA, whereas the V and J calls and clone size are those reported in that table. The data contain 100,000 to 150,000 clones, approximately 82% of them singletons. The sample comprised peripheral blood. The V gene is TRBV25-1, the J gene TRBJ2-1, with 11 positions matching TRBD2. The receptor was isolated from a woman aged 50 to 60 with acute or convalescent COVID-19. The CDR3 DNA reads as TGTGCCAGCAGTGAATCGGCTAGCGGGGGGAAGTACAATGAGCAGTTCTTC. Its protein is CASSESASGGKYNEQFF.